This T cell receptor beta chain is from a study of CD8+ T cells in alopecia areata. As the sequencing template, cDNA was produced by extracting RNA and reverse transcribing it. Clones were sequenced by immunoSEQ multiplex PCR, and TCRdb holds only the in-frame ones, with some missing. The top ten clones hold approximately 16% of a sample with around 140,000 clones, 45% to 60% of them seen once. In its sample, this clone was seen a few times. Treatment indicated: oral pan-JAK inhibitor, 5-10 mg twice daily. The CDR3 length is 14 residues. Trimming pared 4 bases from V and 0 bases from J, leaving 9 bases between. Germline V gives CDR1 SGHNT, CDR2 YYREEE (reference sequence).

J is TRBJ2-3 and V is TRBV5-4; tentatively, D is TRBD2 (6 bases). The sequence was obtained from a human donor with alopecia areata. The sample consisted of CD8+ T cells sorted from blood, taken at week 4, from a patient treated with tofacitinib. The CDR3 loop is CASSIGTSTDTQYF. CDR3 nucleotides: TGTGCCAGCAGCATTGGGACTAGCACAGATACGCAGTATTTT.